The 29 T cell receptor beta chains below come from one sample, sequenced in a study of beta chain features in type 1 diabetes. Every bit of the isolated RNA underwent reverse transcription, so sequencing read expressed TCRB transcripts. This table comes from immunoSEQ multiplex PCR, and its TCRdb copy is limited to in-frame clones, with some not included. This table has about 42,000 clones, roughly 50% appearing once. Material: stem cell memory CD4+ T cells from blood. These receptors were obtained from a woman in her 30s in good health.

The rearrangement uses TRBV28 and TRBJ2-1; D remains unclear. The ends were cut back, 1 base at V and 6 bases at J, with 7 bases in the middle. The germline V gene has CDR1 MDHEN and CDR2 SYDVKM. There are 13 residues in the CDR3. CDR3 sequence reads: CASSLYNSNEQFF. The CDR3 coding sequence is TGTGCCAGCAGTTTATATAATAGCAATGAGCAGTTCTTC. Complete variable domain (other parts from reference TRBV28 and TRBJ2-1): DVKVTQSSRYLVKRTGEKVFLECVQDMDHENMFWYRQDPGLGLRLIYFSYDVKMKEKGDIPEGYSVSREKKERFSLILESASTNQTSMYLCASSLYNSNEQFFGPGTRLTVL.

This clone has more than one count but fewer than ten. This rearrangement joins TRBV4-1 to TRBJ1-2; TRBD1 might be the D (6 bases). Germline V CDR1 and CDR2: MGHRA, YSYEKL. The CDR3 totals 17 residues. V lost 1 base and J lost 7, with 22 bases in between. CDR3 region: CASSQADTKRGGFGYTF. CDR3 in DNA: TGCGCCAGCAGCCAAGCAGATACTAAACGAGGGGGTTTTGGCTACACCTTC.

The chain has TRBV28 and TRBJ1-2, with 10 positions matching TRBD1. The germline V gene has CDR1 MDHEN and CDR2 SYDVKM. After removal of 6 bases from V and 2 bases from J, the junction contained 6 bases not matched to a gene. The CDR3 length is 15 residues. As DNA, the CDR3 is TGTGCCAGCAGGCGACAGGGGGCGCGAAACTATGGCTACACCTTC. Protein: CASRRQGARNYGYTF.

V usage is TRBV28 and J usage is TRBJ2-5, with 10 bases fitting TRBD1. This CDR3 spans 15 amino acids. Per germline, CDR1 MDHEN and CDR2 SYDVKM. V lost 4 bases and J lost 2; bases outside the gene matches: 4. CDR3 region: CASSSGTGVQETQYF. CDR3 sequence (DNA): TGTGCCAGCAGTTCCGGGACAGGGGTACAAGAGACCCAGTACTTC.

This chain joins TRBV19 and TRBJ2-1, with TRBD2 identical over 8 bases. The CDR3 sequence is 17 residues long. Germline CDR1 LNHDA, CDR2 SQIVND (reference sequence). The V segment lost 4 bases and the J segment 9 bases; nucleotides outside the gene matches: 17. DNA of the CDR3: TGTGCCAGTAGTACCACGGGTCGGGAGGGCCGTAGGAGTGAGCAGTTCTTC. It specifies CASSTTGREGRRSEQFF.

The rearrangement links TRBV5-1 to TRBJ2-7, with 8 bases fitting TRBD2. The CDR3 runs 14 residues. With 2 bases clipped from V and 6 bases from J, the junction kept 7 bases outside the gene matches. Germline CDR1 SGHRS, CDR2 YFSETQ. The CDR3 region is CASSLAGEGPEQYF. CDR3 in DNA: TGCGCCAGCAGCTTAGCGGGAGAGGGACCCGAGCAGTACTTC.

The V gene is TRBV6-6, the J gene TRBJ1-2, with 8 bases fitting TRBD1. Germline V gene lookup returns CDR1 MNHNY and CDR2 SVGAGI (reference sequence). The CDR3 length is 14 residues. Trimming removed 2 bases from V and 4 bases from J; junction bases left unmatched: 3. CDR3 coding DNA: TGTGCCAGCAGTTACGGACAGGGAGGCTATGGCTACACCTTC. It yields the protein CASSYGQGGYGYTF.

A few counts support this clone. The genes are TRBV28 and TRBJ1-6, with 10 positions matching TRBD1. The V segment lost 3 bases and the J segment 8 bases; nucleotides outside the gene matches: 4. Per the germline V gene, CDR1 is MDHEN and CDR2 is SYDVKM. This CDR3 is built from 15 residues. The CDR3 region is CASSFPGQGDSPLHF. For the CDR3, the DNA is TGTGCCAGCAGTTTTCCCGGACAGGGGGATTCACCCCTCCACTTT.

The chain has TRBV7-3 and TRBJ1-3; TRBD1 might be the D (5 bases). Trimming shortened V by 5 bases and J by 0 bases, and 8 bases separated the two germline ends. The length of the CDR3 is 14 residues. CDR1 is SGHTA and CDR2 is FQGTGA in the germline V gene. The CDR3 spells CASSDRNSGNTIYF. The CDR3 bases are TGTGCCAGCAGCGACAGAAACTCTGGAAACACCATATATTTT.

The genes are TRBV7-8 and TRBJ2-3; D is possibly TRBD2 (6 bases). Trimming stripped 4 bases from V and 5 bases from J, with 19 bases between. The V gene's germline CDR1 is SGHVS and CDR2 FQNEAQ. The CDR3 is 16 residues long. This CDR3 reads CASSYQAAQAGDTQYF. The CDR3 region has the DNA TGTGCCAGCAGCTACCAAGCTGCCCAAGCGGGAGATACGCAGTATTTT.

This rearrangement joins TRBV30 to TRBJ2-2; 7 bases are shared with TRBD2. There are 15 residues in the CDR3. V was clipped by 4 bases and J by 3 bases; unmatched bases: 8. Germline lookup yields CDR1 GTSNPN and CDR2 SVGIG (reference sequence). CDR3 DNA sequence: TGTGCCTGGAATGGCGGGAGTGTGCACACCGGGGAGCTGTTTTTT. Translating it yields CAWNGGSVHTGELFF.

In DNA, the CDR3 is TGTGCCAGCAGCTTGAGTGGGCCCTCCTACAATGAGCAGTTCTTC. Encoded protein: CASSLSGPSYNEQFF. The chain recombines TRBV5-5 with TRBJ2-1; the D is unclear. The germline V gene encodes CDR1 SGHKS and CDR2 YYEKEE (reference sequence). This CDR3 is built from 15 residues. The V end lost 1 base, the J end lost 0 bases, and 8 bases lay between the germline ends.

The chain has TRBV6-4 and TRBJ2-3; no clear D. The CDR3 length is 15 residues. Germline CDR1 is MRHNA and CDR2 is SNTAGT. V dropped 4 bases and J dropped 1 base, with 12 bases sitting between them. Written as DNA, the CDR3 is TGTGCCAGCAGTGCGAAAGAGGCCGGCACAGATACGCAGTATTTT. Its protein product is CASSAKEAGTDTQYF.

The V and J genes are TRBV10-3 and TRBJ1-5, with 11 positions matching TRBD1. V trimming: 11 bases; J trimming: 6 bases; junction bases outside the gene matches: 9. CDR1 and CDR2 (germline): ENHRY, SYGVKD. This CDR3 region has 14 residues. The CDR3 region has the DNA TGTGCCGCGGGAAGGACAGGGGGCGCTCAGCCCCAGCATTTT. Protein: CAAGRTGGAQPQHF.

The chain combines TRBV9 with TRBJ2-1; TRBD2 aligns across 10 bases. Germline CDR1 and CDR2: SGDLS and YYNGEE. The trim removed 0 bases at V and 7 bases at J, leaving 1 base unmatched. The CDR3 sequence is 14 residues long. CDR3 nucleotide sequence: TGTGCCAGCAGCGTAGTGACTAGCGGGAATGAGCAGTTCTTC. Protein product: CASSVVTSGNEQFF.

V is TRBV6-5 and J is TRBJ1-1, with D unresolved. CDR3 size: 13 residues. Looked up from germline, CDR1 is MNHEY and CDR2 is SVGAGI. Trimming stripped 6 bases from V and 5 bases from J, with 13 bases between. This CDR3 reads CASRSRSQTEAFF. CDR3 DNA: TGTGCCAGCAGAAGTAGATCACAGACTGAAGCTTTCTTT.

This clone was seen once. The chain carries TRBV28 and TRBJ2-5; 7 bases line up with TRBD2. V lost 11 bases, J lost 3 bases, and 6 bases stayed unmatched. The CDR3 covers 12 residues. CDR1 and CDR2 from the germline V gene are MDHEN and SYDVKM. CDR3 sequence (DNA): TGTGCCTGTAGGGCGGGAGAAGAGACCCAGTACTTC. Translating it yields CACRAGEETQYF.

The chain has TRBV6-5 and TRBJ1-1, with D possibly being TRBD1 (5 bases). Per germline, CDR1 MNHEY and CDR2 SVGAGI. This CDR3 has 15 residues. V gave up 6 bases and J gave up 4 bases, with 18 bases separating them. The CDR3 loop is CASRASTGRGTEAFF. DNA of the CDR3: TGTGCCAGCAGGGCCTCTACAGGTCGCGGCACTGAAGCTTTCTTT.

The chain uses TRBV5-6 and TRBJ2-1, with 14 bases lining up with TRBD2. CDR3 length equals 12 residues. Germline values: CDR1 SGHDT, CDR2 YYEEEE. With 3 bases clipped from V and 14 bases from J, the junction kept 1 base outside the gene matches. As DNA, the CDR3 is TGTGCCAGCAGCTCGGGACTAGCGGGGGAGTTCTTC. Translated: CASSSGLAGEFF.

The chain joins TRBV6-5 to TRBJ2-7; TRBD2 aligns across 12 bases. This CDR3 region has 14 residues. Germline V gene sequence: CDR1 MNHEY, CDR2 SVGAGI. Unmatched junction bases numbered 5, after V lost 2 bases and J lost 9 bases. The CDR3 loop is CASSYPGLAGRQYF. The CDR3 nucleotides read TGTGCCAGCAGTTACCCAGGACTAGCGGGAAGGCAGTACTTC.

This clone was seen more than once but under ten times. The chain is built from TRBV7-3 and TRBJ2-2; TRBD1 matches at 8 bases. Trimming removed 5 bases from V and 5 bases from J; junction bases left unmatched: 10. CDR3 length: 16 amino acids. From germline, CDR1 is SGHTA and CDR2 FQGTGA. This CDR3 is CASSPPGQDLTGELFF. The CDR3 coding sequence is TGTGCCAGCAGCCCGCCGGGACAGGATCTTACCGGGGAGCTGTTTTTT.

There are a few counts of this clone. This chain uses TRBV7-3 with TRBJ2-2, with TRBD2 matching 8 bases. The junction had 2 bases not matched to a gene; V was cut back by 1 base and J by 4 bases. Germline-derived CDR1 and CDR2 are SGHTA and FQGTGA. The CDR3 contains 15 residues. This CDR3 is CASSLNGRGTGELFF. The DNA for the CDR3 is TGTGCCAGCAGCTTAAACGGGAGGGGCACCGGGGAGCTGTTTTTT.

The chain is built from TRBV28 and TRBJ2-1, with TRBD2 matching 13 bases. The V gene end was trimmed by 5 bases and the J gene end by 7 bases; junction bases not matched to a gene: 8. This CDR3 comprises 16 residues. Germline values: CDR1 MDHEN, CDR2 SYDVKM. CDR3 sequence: CASSAWTSGSKNEQFF. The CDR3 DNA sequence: TGTGCCAGCAGTGCTTGGACTAGCGGGAGTAAGAATGAGCAGTTCTTC.

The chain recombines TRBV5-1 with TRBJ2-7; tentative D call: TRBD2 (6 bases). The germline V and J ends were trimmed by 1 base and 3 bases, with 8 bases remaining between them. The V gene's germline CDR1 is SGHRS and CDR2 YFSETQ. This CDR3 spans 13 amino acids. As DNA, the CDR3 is TGCGCCAGCAGCTTGAGGGGAGGCTACGAGCAGTACTTC. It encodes CASSLRGGYEQYF.

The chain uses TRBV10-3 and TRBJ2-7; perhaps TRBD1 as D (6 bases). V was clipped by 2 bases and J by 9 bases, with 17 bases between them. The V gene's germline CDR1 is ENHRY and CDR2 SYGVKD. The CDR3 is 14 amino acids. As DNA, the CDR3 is TGTGCCATCAGTGAGCCACCCGACAGGTCGAGGCAGTACTTC. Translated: CAISEPPDRSRQYF.

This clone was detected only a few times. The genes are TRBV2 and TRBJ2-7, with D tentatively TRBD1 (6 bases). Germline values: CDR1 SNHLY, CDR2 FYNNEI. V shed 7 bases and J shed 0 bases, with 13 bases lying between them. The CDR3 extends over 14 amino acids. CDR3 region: CASTGERDSYEQYF. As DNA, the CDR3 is TGTGCCAGCACAGGGGAGAGGGACTCCTACGAGCAGTACTTC.

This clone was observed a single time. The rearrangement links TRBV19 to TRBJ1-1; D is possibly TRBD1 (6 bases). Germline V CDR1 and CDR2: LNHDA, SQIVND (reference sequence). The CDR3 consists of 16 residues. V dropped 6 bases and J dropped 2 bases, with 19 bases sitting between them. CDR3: CASRNPSGTRNTEAFF. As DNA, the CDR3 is TGTGCCAGTAGGAATCCATCCGGGACAAGAAACACTGAAGCTTTCTTT.

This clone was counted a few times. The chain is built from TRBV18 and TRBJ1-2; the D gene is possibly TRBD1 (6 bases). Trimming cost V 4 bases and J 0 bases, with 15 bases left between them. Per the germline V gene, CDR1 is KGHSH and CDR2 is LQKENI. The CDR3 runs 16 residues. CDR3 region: CASSRTGTNANYGYTF. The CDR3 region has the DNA TGTGCCAGCTCACGGACCGGGACAAATGCTAACTATGGCTACACCTTC.

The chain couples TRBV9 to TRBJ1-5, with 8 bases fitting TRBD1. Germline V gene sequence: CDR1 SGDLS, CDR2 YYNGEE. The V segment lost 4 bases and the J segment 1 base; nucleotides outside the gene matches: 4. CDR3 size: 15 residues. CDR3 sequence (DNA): TGTGCCAGCAGCATGGGACAGGCCAGCAATCAGCCCCAGCATTTT. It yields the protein CASSMGQASNQPQHF. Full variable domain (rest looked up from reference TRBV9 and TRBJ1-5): DSGVTQTPKHLITATGQRVTLRCSPRSGDLSVYWYQQSLDQGLQFLIQYYNGEERAKGNILERFSAQQFPDLHSELNLSSLELGDSALYFCASSMGQASNQPQHFGDGTRLSIL.